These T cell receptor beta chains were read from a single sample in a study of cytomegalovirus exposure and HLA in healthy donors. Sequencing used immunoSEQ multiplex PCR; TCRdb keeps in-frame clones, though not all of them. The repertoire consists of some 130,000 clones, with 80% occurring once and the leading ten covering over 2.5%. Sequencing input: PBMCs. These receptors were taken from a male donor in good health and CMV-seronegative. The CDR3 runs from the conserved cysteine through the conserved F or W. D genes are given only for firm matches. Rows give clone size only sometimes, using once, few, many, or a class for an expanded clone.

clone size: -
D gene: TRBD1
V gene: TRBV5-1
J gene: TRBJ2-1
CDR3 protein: CASSLYSGTGGDEQFF
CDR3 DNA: TGCGCCAGCAGCTTATATTCCGGGACAGGGGGCGATGAGCAGTTCTTC

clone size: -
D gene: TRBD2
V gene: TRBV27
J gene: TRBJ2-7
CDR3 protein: CASSPPGLPYEQYF
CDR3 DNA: TGTGCCAGCAGTCCCCCGGGACTACCTTACGAGCAGTACTTC

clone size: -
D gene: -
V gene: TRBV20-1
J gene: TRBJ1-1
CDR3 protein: CSAPQYEAFF
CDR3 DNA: TGCAGTGCCCCTCAGTATGAAGCTTTCTTT

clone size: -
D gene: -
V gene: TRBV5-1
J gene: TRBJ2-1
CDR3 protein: CASSLAGSSYNEQFF
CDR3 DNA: TGCGCCAGCAGCTTGGCGGGTAGCTCCTACAATGAGCAGTTCTTC

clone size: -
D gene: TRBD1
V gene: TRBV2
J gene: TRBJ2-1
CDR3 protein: CASSLRSGTGTYNEQFF
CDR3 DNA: TGTGCCAGCAGCTTGAGATCCGGGACAGGGACCTACAATGAGCAGTTCTTC

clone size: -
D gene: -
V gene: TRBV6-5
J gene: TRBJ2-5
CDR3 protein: CASGLGETQYF
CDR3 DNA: TGTGCCAGCGGACTGGGAGAGACCCAGTACTTC

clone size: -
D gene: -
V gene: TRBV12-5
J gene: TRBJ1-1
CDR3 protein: CASGLGGGTEAFF
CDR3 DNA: TGTGCTAGTGGTTTGGGCGGGGGGACTGAAGCTTTCTTT

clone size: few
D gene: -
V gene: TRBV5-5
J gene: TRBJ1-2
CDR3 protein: CASSFSGVANYGYTF
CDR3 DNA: TGTGCCAGCAGCTTTTCGGGGGTCGCTAACTATGGCTACACCTTC

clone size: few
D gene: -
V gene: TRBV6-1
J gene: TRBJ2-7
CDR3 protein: CASSYARISYEQYF
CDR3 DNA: TGTGCCAGCAGTTATGCCAGGATCTCCTACGAGCAGTACTTC

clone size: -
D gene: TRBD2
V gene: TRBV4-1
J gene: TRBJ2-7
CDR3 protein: CASSRTSEPYEQYF
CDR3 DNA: TGCGCCAGCAGCCGGACTAGCGAACCCTACGAGCAGTACTTC

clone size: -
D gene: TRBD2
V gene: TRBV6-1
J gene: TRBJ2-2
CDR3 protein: CASNSGSHTGELFF
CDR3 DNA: TGTGCCAGCAATAGCGGGTCGCACACCGGGGAGCTGTTTTTT

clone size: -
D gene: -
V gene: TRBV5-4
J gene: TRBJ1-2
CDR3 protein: CASSPYISNYGYTF
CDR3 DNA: TGTGCCAGCAGCCCGTATATCTCCAACTATGGCTACACCTTC

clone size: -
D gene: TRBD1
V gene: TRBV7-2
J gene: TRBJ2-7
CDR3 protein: CASSFTGTGSYEQYF
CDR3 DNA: TGTGCCAGCAGCTTTACGGGGACAGGGTCCTACGAGCAGTACTTC

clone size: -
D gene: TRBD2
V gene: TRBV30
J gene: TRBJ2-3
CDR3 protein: CAWSNSGTSSIPDTQYF
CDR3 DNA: TGTGCCTGGAGTAACTCCGGGACTAGTAGTATTCCAGATACGCAGTATTTT

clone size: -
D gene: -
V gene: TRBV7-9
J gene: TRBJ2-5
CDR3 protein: CSSSFPTGPQETQYF
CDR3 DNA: TGTTCCAGCAGCTTCCCGACAGGCCCTCAAGAGACCCAGTACTTC

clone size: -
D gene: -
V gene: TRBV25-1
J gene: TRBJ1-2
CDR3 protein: CASSEFGEGTLFGYTF
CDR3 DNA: TGTGCCAGCAGTGAATTCGGGGAGGGGACCCTTTTTGGCTACACCTTC

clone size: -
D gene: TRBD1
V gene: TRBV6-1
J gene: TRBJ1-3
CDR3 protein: CASSATGGNTIYF
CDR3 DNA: TGTGCCAGCAGTGCGACAGGGGGAAACACCATATATTTT

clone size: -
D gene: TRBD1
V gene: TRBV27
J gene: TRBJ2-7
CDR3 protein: CASSGSGTVTYEQYF
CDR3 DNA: TGTGCCAGCAGTGGATCCGGGACAGTTACCTACGAGCAGTACTTC

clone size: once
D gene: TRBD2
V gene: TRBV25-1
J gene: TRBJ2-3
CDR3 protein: CASSETSGTDTQYF
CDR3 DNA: TGTGCCAGCAGTGAAACTAGCGGTACAGATACGCAGTATTTT

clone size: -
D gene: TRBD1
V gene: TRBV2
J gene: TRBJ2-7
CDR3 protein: CASSERARMGQPAYEQYF
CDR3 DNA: TGTGCCAGCAGTGAGAGGGCCAGAATGGGACAGCCAGCCTACGAGCAGTACTTC

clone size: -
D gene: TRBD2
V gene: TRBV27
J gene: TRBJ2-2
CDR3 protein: CASSLLAGAVGELFF
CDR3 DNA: TGTGCCAGCAGTTTACTAGCGGGAGCGGTGGGGGAGCTGTTTTTT

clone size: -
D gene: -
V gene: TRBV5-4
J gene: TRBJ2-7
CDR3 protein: CASSLPRLGPYEQYF
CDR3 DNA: TGTGCCAGCAGCTTGCCCCGTCTTGGGCCCTACGAGCAGTACTTC

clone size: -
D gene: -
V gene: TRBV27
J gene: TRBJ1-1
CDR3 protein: CASRGTANTEAFF
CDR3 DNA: TGTGCCAGCAGAGGAACAGCGAACACTGAAGCTTTCTTT

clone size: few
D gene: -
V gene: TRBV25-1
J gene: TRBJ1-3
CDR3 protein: CASSGANTIYF
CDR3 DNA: TGTGCCAGCAGTGGGGCCAACACCATATATTTT

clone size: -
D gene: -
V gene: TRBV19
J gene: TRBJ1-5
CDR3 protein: CASSMRSARGNQPQHF
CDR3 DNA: TGTGCCAGTAGTATGAGGTCGGCGAGGGGCAATCAGCCCCAGCATTTT

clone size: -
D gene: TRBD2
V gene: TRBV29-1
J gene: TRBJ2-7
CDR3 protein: CSVDGGGYEQYF
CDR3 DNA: TGCAGCGTTGACGGGGGGGGCTACGAGCAGTACTTC

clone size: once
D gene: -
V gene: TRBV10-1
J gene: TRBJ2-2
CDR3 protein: CASSEYRANTGELFF
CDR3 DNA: TGCGCCAGCAGTGAGTACAGGGCGAACACCGGGGAGCTGTTTTTT

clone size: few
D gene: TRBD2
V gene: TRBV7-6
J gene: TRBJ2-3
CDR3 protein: CASSPIPGLAASTDTQYF
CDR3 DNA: TGTGCCAGCAGCCCAATACCGGGACTAGCGGCTAGCACAGATACGCAGTATTTT

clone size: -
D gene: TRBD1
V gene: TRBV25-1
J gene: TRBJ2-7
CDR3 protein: CASTLKKGATYEQYF
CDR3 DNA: TGTGCCAGCACCCTAAAGAAGGGGGCCACGTACGAGCAGTACTTC

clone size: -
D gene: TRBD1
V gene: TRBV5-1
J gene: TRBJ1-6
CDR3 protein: CASSLSRQGASSPLHF
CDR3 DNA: TGCGCCAGCAGCTTGTCGCGACAGGGGGCTTCGTCACCCCTCCACTTT

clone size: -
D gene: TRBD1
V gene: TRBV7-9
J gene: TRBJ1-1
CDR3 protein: CASSLGQGTVTEAFF
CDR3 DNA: TGTGCCAGCAGCCTCGGACAGGGGACGGTTACTGAAGCTTTCTTT

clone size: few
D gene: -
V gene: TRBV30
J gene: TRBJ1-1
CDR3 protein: CAWSQGPEAFF
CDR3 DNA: TGTGCCTGGAGTCAGGGCCCTGAAGCTTTCTTT

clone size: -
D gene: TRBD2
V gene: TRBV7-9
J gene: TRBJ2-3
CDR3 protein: CASNDNLGLAETSTDTQYF
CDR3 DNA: TGTGCCAGCAACGACAATCTGGGACTAGCGGAAACAAGCACAGATACGCAGTATTTT

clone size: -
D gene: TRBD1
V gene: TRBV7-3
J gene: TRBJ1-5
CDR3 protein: CASSLATGGRNQPQHF
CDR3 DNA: TGTGCCAGCAGCTTAGCAACAGGGGGACGCAATCAGCCCCAGCATTTT

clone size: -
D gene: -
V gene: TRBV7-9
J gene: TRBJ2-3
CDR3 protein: CASSSRGQTDTQYF
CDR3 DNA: TGTGCCAGCAGCTCGCGGGGACAGACAGATACGCAGTATTTT

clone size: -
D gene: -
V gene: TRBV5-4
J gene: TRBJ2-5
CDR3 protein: CASSKDNEGTQYF
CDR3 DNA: TGTGCCAGCAGCAAAGACAACGAGGGGACCCAGTACTTC

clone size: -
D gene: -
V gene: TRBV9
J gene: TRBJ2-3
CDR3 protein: CASSDRVNTQYF
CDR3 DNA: TGTGCCAGCAGCGACAGGGTAAATACGCAGTATTTT

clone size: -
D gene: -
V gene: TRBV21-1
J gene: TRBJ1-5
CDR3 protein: CASSTRRGGNQPQHF
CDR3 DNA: TGTGCCAGCAGCACGCGGAGGGGGGGGAATCAGCCCCAGCATTTT

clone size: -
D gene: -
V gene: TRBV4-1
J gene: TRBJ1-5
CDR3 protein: CASSQEAGGWQPQHF
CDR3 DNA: TGCGCCAGCAGCCAAGAGGCCGGGGGATGGCAGCCCCAGCATTTT

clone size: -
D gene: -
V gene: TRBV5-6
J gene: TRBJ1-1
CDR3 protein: CASSPRAGVNTEAFF
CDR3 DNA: TGTGCCAGCAGCCCAAGGGCCGGGGTGAACACTGAAGCTTTCTTT

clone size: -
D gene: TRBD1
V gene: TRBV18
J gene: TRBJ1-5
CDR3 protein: CASSHKRQGDQPQHF
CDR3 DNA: TGTGCCAGCTCACACAAACGACAGGGGGATCAGCCCCAGCATTTT

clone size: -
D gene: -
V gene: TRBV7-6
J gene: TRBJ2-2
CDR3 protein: CASSPVDGGHTGELFF
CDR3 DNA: TGTGCCAGCAGCCCCGTTGATGGAGGGCACACCGGGGAGCTGTTTTTT